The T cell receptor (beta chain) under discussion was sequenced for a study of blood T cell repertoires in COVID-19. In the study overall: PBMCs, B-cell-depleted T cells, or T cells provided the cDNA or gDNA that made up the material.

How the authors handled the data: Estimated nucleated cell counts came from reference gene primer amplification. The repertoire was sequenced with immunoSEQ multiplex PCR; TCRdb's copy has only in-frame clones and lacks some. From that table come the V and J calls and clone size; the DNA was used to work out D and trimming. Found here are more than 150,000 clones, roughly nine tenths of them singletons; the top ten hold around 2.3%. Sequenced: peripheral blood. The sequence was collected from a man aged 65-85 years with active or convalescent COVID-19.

CDR3 nucleotide sequence: TGTGCCAGCAGTCATGGTGCCTCGGGCTCCTACGAGCAGTACTTC. Its protein is CASSHGASGSYEQYF. This sequence joins TRBV6-6 and TRBJ2-7; D unresolved. The V and J ends lost 5 bases and 0 bases respectively, with 14 bases between them. The CDR3 runs to 15 residues. Germline lookup yields CDR1 MNHNY and CDR2 SVGAGI (reference sequence).